This TCR beta chain was observed in a study of blood T cell repertoires in COVID-19. In the study overall: Acute and convalescent COVID-19 specimens originated in the United States, Italy and Spain. From T cells, B-cell-depleted T cells, or PBMCs came the material, which was cDNA or gDNA.

There are 17 residues in the CDR3. V lost 1 base, J lost 5 bases, and 7 bases stayed unmatched. Germline V CDR1 and CDR2: SGHDT, YYEEEE. Authors' processing steps: Estimation of nucleated cell counts was performed using reference gene primer amplification. The repertoire was sequenced with immunoSEQ multiplex PCR; TCRdb's copy has only in-frame clones and lacks some. That table supplies the V and J calls and clone size; D and trimming were determined from the DNA. The data contain roughly 150,000 clones, 88% of them seen just once; the ten biggest clones take up roughly 2%. The sequenced sample consisted of peripheral blood. This receptor was taken from a man over 45 who had recovered from COVID-19. V is TRBV5-6 and J is TRBJ2-2, with TRBD2 matching 11 bases. Here the CDR3 DNA reads TGTGCCAGCAGCTTGAGTAGCGGGAGGGCTGGGACCGGGGAGCTGTTTTTT. Protein: CASSLSSGRAGTGELFF.